One and the same sample provided the 14 T cell receptor beta chains below, sequenced in a study of shared clonotypes between healthy human individuals. The table came from immunoSEQ multiplex PCR; TCRdb's copy has only in-frame clones and leaves some out. The sample shows around 700,000 clones, approximately 75% of them seen only once. Material: memory CD4+ T cells sorted from blood. Described subset: CD45RA-negative fraction. The origin of the receptors is a woman younger than 45 in good health.

This clone turned up a few times. The chain uses TRBV5-1 and TRBJ2-2, with TRBD2 matching over 9 bases. The junction had 7 bases not matched to a gene; V was cut back by 6 bases and J by 4 bases. CDR1 is SGHRS, CDR2 YFSETQ, per germline. This CDR3 is built from 15 residues. The DNA for the CDR3 is TGCGCCAGCACTTCCGGGACTAGCTCCACCGGGGAGCTGTTTTTT. Amino acid sequence: CASTSGTSSTGELFF.

On this clone itself: Other DNA sequences of this sample code for an identical CDR3. This chain joins TRBV19 and TRBJ2-5; D may be TRBD2 (5 bases). V lost 8 bases, J lost 2 bases, and 12 bases lay in between. The CDR3 contains 13 residues. CDR1 and CDR2 (germline): LNHDA, SQIVND (reference sequence). The CDR3 loop reads CASRGASQETQYF. CDR3 DNA: TGTGCCAGTCGGGGAGCGTCTCAAGAGACCCAGTACTTC.

The rearrangement uses TRBV19 and TRBJ2-7; tentatively, D is TRBD1 (5 bases). The length of the CDR3 is 15 residues. The germline V gene encodes CDR1 LNHDA and CDR2 SQIVND (reference sequence). Trimming cost V 3 bases and J 2 bases, with 14 bases left between them. CDR3 nucleotides: TGTGCCAGTAGTATGATTACAGGAGAACCCTACGAGCAGTACTTC. Amino acids: CASSMITGEPYEQYF.

This chain links TRBV29-1 with TRBJ1-1; D is ambiguous. Trimming left V 0 bases short and J 6 bases short, with 11 bases between. This CDR3 spans 13 amino acids. Per the germline V gene, CDR1 is SQVTM and CDR2 is ANQGSEA. CDR3 DNA sequence: TGCAGCGTTGAAGATTTAAGAGGTCCTGAAGCTTTCTTT. Translating it yields CSVEDLRGPEAFF.

The chain recombines TRBV28 with TRBJ1-1, with TRBD1 as a possible D gene (5 bases). The CDR3 has 14 residues. V lost 5 bases, J lost 1 base, and 11 bases lay in between. The germline V gene has CDR1 MDHEN and CDR2 SYDVKM. CDR3: CASSVGRPNTEAFF. DNA of the CDR3: TGTGCCAGCAGTGTGGGACGGCCGAACACTGAAGCTTTCTTT.

This clone was seen a few times. The chain carries TRBV29-1 and TRBJ2-6; unclear D gene. CDR3 size: 14 residues. The ends were cut back, 5 bases at V and 0 bases at J, with 8 bases in the middle. From germline, CDR1 is SQVTM and CDR2 ANQGSEA. The CDR3 bases are TGCAGCGTTACCGCAGGCTCTGGGGCCAACGTCCTGACTTTC. This encodes CSVTAGSGANVLTF.

V gene TRBV18 combines with J gene TRBJ2-3; D is undetermined. CDR1 is KGHSH, CDR2 LQKENI, per germline. V was clipped by 3 bases and J by 1 base, with 11 bases between them. The CDR3 spans 15 residues. CDR3 amino acids: CASSPTLQGTDTQYF. The DNA of the CDR3 is TGTGCCAGCTCACCTACGCTCCAGGGCACAGATACGCAGTATTTT.

J is TRBJ2-7 and V is TRBV28; 8 bases map to TRBD2. Looked up from germline, CDR1 is MDHEN and CDR2 is SYDVKM. V shed 3 bases, J shed 4 bases, and the junction held 8 bases outside the gene matches. The CDR3 sequence is 15 residues long. CDR3: CASSFPSGSAYEQYF. DNA of the CDR3: TGTGCCAGCAGTTTTCCCAGCGGGAGCGCTTACGAGCAGTACTTC.

This clone has only a few counts. The chain has TRBV25-1 and TRBJ2-2; D is uncertain. The CDR3 consists of 14 residues. Germline V gene sequence: CDR1 MGHDK, CDR2 SYGVNS. V dropped 3 bases and J dropped 5 bases, with 10 bases sitting between them. The CDR3 sequence: CASSDAAATGELFF. Here the CDR3 DNA reads TGTGCCAGCAGTGACGCGGCGGCGACCGGGGAGCTGTTTTTT.

CDR3 DNA sequence: TGTGCCAGCAGCTTATCAATAAACACTGAAGCTTTCTTT. It translates to CASSLSINTEAFF. V and J are TRBV7-9 and TRBJ1-1; D is unresolved. Deletions cut 2 bases from V and 2 bases from J, with 6 bases between. The CDR3 has 13 amino acids. CDR1 is SEHNR, CDR2 FQNEAQ, per germline (reference sequence).

V and J are TRBV20-1 and TRBJ2-1; 9 bases line up with TRBD1. This CDR3 comprises 11 residues. Germline CDR1 and CDR2: DFQATT and SNEGSKA (reference sequence). The V gene end was trimmed by 3 bases and the J gene end by 10 bases; junction bases not matched to a gene: 1. CDR3 sequence: CSARGTGEQFF. The CDR3 DNA reads TGCAGTGCTAGGGGGACAGGGGAGCAGTTCTTC.

CDR3 loop: CASSPREEVLGAFF. The CDR3 region has the DNA TGTGCCAGCTCACCGAGGGAAGAGGTCTTGGGAGCTTTCTTT. This rearrangement joins TRBV18 to TRBJ1-1; D remains ambiguous. The CDR3 loop spans 14 amino acids. V lost 3 bases, J lost 10 bases, and 18 bases lay in between. Germline lookup yields CDR1 KGHSH and CDR2 LQKENI. The entire variable domain, with the rest obtained from reference TRBV18 and TRBJ1-1, is as follows: NAGVMQNPRHLVRRRGQEARLRCSPMKGHSHVYWYRQLPEEGLKFMVYLQKENIIDESGMPKERFSAEFPKEGPSILRIQQVVRGDSAAYFCASSPREEVLGAFFGQGTRLTVV.

This chain joins TRBV7-3 and TRBJ2-3; 7 nucleotides agree with TRBD2. Germline V gene data show CDR1 as SGHTA and CDR2 as FQGTGA. The CDR3 has 15 amino acids. The J segment lost 5 bases and the V segment lost 0 bases, leaving 5 bases of the junction unmatched. The chain's CDR3 is CASSLTSLALDTQYF. DNA of the CDR3: TGTGCCAGCAGCTTAACGTCACTAGCGCTAGATACGCAGTATTTT.

This clone was counted only a few times. The chain couples TRBV4-1 to TRBJ2-2; the match to TRBD2 covers 13 bases. From germline, CDR1 is MGHRA and CDR2 YSYEKL. Trimming removed 1 base from V and 4 bases from J; junction bases left unmatched: 9. The CDR3 runs to 19 residues. The CDR3: CASSQAGLAGVGSTGELFF. In DNA, the CDR3 is TGCGCCAGCAGCCAAGCCGGACTAGCGGGAGTAGGAAGCACCGGGGAGCTGTTTTTT.